What follows are 6 T cell receptor beta chains derived from one specimen sequenced in a study of T-cell memory formation after mild COVID-19. Via MiXCR, TCRdb re-called the 5' RACE reads, giving one row per CDR3 protein. The table lists 250,000 to 350,000 distinct CDR3 sequences, roughly 15% of them singletons. Sequencing was done on a sample of PBMCs or a T cell subset sorted from them (not recorded which). Source of these receptors: a man aged 18 to 29 who had mild COVID-19 (a few samples of this study predate the infection). Cell type and time point are not known.

The rearrangement joins TRBV3-1 to TRBJ2-5; 10 bases map to TRBD2. The junction had 5 bases not matched to a gene; V was cut back by 1 base and J by 3 bases. In germline, CDR1 is LGHDT, CDR2 YNNKEL (reference sequence). The CDR3 is made up of 16 amino acids. The CDR3 nucleotides are TGTGCCAGCAGCCAAGGGTTGCTAGCGGGGGAAGAGACCCAGTACTTC. Amino acid sequence: CASSQGLLAGEETQYF.

This clonotype appeared a few times. The CDR3 region is CASSQQGDNQPQHF. CDR3 coding DNA: TGTGCCAGCAGCCAACAGGGGGACAATCAGCCCCAGCATTTT. The genes are TRBV3-1 and TRBJ1-5, with TRBD1 matching 7 bases. The V gene end was trimmed by 2 bases and the J gene end by 3 bases; junction bases not matched to a gene: 1. CDR3 length: 14 residues. CDR1 and CDR2 (germline): LGHDT, YNNKEL (reference sequence).

Only a few counts were recorded for this clonotype. The genes are TRBV18 and TRBJ2-1, with D possibly matching TRBD2 (6 bases). The V and J ends lost 6 bases and 9 bases respectively, with 21 bases between them. The CDR3 extends over 15 amino acids. The germline V gene has CDR1 KGHSH and CDR2 LQKENI. The CDR3 loop reads CASSDLGRRVGEQFF. CDR3 nucleotide sequence: TGTGCCAGCTCGGACTTGGGACGGAGGGTGGGTGAGCAGTTCTTC. The whole variable domain, remainder taken from reference TRBV18 and TRBJ2-1, is NAGVMQNPRHLVRRRGQEARLRCSPMKGHSHVYWYRQLPEEGLKFMVYLQKENIIDESGMPKERFSAEFPKEGPSILRIQQVVRGDSAAYFCASSDLGRRVGEQFFGPGTRLTVL.

CDR3 bases: TGCGCCAGTCAGGGACAGGCGGAGGCTGAAGCTTTCTTT. This encodes CASQGQAEAEAFF. V is TRBV5-1 and J is TRBJ1-1; 8 nucleotides agree with TRBD1. J lost 6 bases, V lost 8 bases, and 9 bases had no gene match. Per germline, CDR1 SGHRS and CDR2 YFSETQ. The CDR3 consists of 13 residues. The full variable domain, completed using reference TRBV5-1 and TRBJ1-1, is KAGVTQTPRYLIKTRGQQVTLSCSPISGHRSVSWYQQTPGQGLQFLFEYFSETQRNKGNFPGRFSGRQFSNSRSEMNVSTLELGDSALYLCASQGQAEAEAFFGQGTRLTVV.

This chain uses TRBV5-1 with TRBJ2-1; D is possibly TRBD1 (5 bases). The CDR3 is made up of 13 amino acids. V lost 1 base, J lost 9 bases, and 11 bases lay in between. Germline V CDR1 and CDR2: SGHRS, YFSETQ. CDR3 sequence (DNA): TGCGCCAGCAGCTTGCCAGGGAATAGTGAGCAGTTCTTC. Translation: CASSLPGNSEQFF.

This clonotype was seen a single time. This chain links TRBV5-4 with TRBJ1-2, with a weak D call TRBD1 (5 bases). The CDR3 loop spans 14 amino acids. V shed 3 bases and J shed 7 bases, with 16 bases lying between them. CDR1 is SGHNT, CDR2 YYREEE, per germline (reference sequence). The CDR3: CASSSPSGAGGYTF. The DNA of the CDR3 is TGTGCCAGCAGCTCCCCGTCCGGGGCGGGTGGCTACACCTTC.